This TCR beta chain was profiled in a study of preoperative IRX-2 immunotherapy in early breast cancer. Repertoires were generated with immunoSEQ multiplex PCR, while TCRdb's copy carries only in-frame clones and drops some. Among 40,000 to 45,000 clones, around 77% were seen once, and the ten largest hold approximately 1.2%. V gave up 4 bases and J gave up 3 bases; unmatched junction bases: 0. Germline V lookup: CDR1 SGHNT, CDR2 YENEEA. This CDR3 is built from 14 residues. This clone occurred a few times. Treatment: preoperative locoregional IRX-2 cytokine immunotherapy. This phase Ib study tested locoregional IRX-2 cytokine immunotherapy given before surgery.

The rearrangement uses TRBV11-3 and TRBJ2-1; 10 bases are shared with TRBD2. The TCR comes from a human donor with breast cancer. This material consisted of tumor tissue, taken after IRX-2 immunotherapy. For the CDR3, the DNA is TGTGCCAGCAGCTGGACTAGCGGCTACAATGAGCAGTTCTTC. Its translation is CASSWTSGYNEQFF.